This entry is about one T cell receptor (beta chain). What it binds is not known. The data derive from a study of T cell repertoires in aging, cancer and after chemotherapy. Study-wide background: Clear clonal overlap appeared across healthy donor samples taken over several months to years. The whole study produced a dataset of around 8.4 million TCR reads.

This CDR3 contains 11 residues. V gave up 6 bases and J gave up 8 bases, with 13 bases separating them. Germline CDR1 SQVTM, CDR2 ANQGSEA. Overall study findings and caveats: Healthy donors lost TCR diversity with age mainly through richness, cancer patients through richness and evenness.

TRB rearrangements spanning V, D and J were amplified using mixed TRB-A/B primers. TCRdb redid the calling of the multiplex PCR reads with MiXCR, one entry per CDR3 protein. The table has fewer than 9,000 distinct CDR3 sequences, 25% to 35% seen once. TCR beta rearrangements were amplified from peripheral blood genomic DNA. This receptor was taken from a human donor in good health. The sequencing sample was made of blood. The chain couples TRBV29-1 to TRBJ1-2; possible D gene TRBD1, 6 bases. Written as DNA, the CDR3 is TGCAGCGTCGAGACCGGGACAGGCTACACCTTC. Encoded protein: CSVETGTGYTF.